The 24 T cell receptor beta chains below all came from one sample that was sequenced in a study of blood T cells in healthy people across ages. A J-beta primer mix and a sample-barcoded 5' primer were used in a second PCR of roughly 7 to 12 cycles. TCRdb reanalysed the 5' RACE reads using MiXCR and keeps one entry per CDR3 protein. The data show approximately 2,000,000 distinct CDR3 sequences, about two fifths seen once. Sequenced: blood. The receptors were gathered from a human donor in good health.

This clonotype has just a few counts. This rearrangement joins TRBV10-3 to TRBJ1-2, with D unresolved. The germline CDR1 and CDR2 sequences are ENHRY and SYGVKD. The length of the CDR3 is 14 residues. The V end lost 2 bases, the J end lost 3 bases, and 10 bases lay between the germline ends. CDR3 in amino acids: CAISEGSNDYGYTF. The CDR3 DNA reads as TGTGCCATCAGTGAGGGAAGCAATGACTATGGCTACACCTTC.

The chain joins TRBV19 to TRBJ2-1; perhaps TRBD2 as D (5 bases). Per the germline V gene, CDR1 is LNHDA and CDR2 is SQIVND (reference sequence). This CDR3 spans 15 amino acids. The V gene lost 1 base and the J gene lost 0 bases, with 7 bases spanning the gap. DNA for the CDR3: TGTGCCAGTAGTATAGGAACTAGCTCCTACAATGAGCAGTTCTTC. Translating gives CASSIGTSSYNEQFF.

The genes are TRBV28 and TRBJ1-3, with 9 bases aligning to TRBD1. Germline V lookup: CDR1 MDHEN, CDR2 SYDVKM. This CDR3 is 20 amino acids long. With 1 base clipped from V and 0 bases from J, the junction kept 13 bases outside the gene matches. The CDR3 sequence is CASSLFYDRGFSNSGNTIYF. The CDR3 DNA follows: TGTGCCAGCAGTTTATTCTACGACAGGGGGTTCTCAAACTCTGGAAACACCATATATTTT.

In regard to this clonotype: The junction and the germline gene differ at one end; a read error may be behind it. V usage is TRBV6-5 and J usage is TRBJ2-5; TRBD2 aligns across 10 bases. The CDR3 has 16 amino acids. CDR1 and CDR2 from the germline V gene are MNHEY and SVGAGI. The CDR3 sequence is CANSFLSGGPYNEQYF. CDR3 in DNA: TGTGCCAACAGTTTCCTTAGCGGGGGGCCGTACAATGAGCAGTACTTC.

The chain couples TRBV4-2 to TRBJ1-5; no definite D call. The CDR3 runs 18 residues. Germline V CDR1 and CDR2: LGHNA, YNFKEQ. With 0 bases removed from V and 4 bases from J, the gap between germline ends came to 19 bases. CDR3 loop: CASSQEAWRQGSNQPQHF. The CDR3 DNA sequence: TGTGCCAGCAGCCAAGAGGCATGGCGGCAAGGGTCTAATCAGCCCCAGCATTTT.

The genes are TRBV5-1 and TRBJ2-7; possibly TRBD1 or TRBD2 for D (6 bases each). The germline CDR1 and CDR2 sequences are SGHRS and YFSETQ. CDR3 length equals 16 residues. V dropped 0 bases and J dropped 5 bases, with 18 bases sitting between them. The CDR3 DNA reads TGCGCCAGCAGCTTGGCCGGGGGCCGAGGGGTGAACGAGCAGTACTTC. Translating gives CASSLAGGRGVNEQYF. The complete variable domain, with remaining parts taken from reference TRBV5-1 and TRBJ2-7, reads KAGVTQTPRYLIKTRGQQVTLSCSPISGHRSVSWYQQTPGQGLQFLFEYFSETQRNKGNFPGRFSGRQFSNSRSEMNVSTLELGDSALYLCASSLAGGRGVNEQYFGPGTRLTVT.

The CDR3 region is CASSHELWTEAFF. The DNA for the CDR3 is TGTGCCAGCAGCCATGAACTTTGGACTGAAGCTTTCTTT. The rearrangement joins TRBV14 to TRBJ1-1; unclear D gene. The germline gives CDR1 SGHDN, CDR2 FVKESK. CDR3 length: 13 amino acids. Trimming left V 3 bases short and J 5 bases short, with 10 bases between.

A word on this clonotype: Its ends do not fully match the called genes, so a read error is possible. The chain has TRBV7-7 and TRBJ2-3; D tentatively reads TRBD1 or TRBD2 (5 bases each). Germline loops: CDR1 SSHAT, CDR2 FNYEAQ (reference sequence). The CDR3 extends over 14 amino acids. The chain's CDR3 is CVSSLEGFTDTQYF. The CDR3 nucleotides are TGTGTCAGCAGCTTAGAGGGGTTCACAGATACGCAGTATTTT. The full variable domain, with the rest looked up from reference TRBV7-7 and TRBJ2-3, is GAGVSQSPRYKVTKRGQDVTLRCDPISSHATLYWYQQALGQGPEFLTYFNYEAQPDKSGLPSDRFSAERPEGSISTLTIQRTEQRDSAMYRCVSSLEGFTDTQYFGPGTRLTVL.

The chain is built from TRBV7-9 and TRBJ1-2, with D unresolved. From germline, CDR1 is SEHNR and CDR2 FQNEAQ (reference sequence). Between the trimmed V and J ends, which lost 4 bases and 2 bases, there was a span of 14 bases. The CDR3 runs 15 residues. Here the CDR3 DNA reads TGTGCCAGCAGCTCGGGCCCCTCCGAGAACTATGGCTACACCTTC. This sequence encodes CASSSGPSENYGYTF.

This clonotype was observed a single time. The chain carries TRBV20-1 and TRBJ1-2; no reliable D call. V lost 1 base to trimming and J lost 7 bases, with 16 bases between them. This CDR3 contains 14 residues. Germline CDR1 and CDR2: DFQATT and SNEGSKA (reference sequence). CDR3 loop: CSARVSSAVGGYTF. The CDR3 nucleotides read TGCAGTGCTAGAGTCTCCAGCGCGGTTGGTGGCTACACCTTC.

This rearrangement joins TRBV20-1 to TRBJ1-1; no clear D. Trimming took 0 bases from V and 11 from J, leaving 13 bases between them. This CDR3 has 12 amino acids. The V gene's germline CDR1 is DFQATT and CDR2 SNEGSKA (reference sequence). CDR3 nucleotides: TGCAGTGCTAGAGACAGCGCATTTGTGGCTTTCTTT. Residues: CSARDSAFVAFF.

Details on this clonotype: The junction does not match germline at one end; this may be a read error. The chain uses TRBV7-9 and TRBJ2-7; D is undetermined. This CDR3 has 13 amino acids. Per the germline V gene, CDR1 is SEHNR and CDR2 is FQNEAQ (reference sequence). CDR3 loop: CASSSPGSYGQYF. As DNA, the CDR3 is TGTGCCAGCAGCTCCCCCGGCTCCTACGGGCAGTACTTC. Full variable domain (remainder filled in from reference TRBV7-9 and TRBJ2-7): DTGVSQNPRHKITKRGQNVTFRCDPISEHNRLYWYRQTLGQGPEFLTYFQNEAQLEKSRLLSDRFSAERPKGSFSTLEIQRTEQGDSAMYLCASSSPGSYGQYFGPGTRLTVT.

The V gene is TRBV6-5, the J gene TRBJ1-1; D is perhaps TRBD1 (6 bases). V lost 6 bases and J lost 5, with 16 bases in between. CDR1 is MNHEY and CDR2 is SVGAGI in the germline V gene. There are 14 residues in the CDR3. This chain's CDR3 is CASSRQTGLTEAFF. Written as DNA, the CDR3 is TGTGCCAGCAGCCGGCAAACAGGGTTGACTGAAGCTTTCTTT.

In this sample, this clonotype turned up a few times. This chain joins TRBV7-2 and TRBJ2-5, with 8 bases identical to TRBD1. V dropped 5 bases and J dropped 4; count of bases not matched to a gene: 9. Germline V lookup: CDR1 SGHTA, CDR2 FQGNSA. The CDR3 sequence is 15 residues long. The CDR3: CASSLQGAIRETQYF. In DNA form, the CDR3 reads TGTGCCAGCAGCCTTCAGGGGGCAATAAGAGAGACCCAGTACTTC.

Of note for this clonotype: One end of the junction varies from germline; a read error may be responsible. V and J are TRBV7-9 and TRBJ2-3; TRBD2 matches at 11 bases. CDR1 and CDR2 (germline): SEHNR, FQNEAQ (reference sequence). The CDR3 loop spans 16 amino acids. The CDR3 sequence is CASSLALAGGTATQYF. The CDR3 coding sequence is TGTGCCAGCAGCTTAGCCCTAGCGGGGGGCACAGCTACGCAGTATTTT. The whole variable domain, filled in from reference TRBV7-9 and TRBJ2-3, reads DTGVSQNPRHKITKRGQNVTFRCDPISEHNRLYWYRQTLGQGPEFLTYFQNEAQLEKSRLLSDRFSAERPKGSFSTLEIQRTEQGDSAMYLCASSLALAGGTATQYFGPGTRLTVL.

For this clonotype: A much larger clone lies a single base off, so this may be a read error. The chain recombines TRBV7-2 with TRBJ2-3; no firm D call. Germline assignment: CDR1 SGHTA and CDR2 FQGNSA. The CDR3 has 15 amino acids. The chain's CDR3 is CAGSLVGGLADTQYF. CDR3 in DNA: TGTGCCGGCAGCTTAGTGGGCGGCTTAGCAGATACGCAGTATTTT.

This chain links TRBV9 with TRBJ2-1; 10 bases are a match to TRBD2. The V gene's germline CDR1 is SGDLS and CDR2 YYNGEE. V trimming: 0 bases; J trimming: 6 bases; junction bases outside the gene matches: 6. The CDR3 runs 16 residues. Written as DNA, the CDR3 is TGTGCCAGCAGCGTAGTGCAGCGGGGGGGCACCAATGAGCAGTTCTTC. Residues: CASSVVQRGGTNEQFF.

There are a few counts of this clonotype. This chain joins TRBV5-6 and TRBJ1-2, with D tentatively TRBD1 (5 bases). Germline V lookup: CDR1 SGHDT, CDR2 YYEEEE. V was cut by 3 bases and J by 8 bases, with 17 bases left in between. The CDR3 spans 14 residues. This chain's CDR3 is CASSWSGARLGYTF. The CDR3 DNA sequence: TGTGCCAGCAGCTGGAGTGGGGCACGGTTGGGCTACACCTTC.

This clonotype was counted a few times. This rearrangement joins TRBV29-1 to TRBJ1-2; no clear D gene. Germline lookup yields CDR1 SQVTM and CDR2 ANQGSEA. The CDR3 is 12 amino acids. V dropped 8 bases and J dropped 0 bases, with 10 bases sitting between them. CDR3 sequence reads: CSMRVPNYGYTF. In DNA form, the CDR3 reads TGCAGCATGAGAGTTCCTAACTATGGCTACACCTTC.

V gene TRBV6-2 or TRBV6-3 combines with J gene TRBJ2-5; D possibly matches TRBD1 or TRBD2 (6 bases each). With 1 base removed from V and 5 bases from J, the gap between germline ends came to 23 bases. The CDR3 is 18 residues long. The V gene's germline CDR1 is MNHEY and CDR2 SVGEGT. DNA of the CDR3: TGTGCCAGCAGTTACTTAGCCGAACTAGCAGGGGTGTCGGAGACCCAGTACTTC. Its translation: CASSYLAELAGVSETQYF.

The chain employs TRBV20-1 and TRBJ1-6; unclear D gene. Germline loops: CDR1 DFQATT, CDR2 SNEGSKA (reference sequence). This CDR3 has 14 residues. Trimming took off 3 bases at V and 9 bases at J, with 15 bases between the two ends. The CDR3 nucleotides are TGCAGTGCTAGTCTGGGGTTAGCGGGTTCACCCCTCCACTTT. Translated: CSASLGLAGSPLHF.

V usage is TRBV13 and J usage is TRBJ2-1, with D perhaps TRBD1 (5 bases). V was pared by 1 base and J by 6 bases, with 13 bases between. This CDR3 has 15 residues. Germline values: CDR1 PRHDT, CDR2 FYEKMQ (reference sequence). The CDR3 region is CASSLEVRVGNEQFF. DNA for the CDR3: TGTGCCAGCAGCTTAGAGGTCAGGGTGGGCAATGAGCAGTTCTTC.

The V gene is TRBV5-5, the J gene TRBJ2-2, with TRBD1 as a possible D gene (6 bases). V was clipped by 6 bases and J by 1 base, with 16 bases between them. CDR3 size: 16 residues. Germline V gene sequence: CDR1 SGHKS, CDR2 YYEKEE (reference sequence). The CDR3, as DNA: TGTGCCAGCACCGTCCCAGGGGCAATGAACACCGGGGAGCTGTTTTTT. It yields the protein CASTVPGAMNTGELFF.

The CDR3 sequence is CASRQQGFAEAFF. The CDR3 DNA follows: TGTGCCAGCAGGCAACAGGGTTTCGCTGAAGCTTTCTTT. This chain joins TRBV2 and TRBJ1-1; a possible D gene is TRBD1 (6 bases). Trimming cost V 6 bases and J 6 bases, with 14 bases left between them. The CDR3 sequence is 13 residues long. Germline CDR1 and CDR2: SNHLY and FYNNEI.